This T cell receptor (beta chain) was captured by sequencing in a study of cytomegalovirus exposure and HLA in healthy donors. Overall study: From HLA-typed donors, an early data release held approximately 85 million unique TCRs. Study conclusions and caveats: Most TCR beta V segments were productive about 90% or about 30% of the time in an earlier analysis.

Researchers ran the PCR with 60 Vbeta and 13 Jbeta primers. Some clones are missing from TCRdb's copy, which holds only in-frame ones; the method was immunoSEQ multiplex PCR. The sample holds some 41,000 clones. In regard to this clone: What it recognizes is unknown.

CDR1 is SGHRS, CDR2 YFSETQ, per germline. The length of the CDR3 is 15 residues. The V and J ends lost 5 bases and 7 bases, in that order; junction bases with no gene match: 10. The specimen was PBMCs. This chain connects TRBV5-1 to TRBJ1-4; 8 bases agree with TRBD1. This receptor was taken from a man younger than 40 in good health and CMV-seronegative. The CDR3 region is CASSRSRTGFEKLFF. DNA for the CDR3: TGCGCCAGCAGTCGGTCCAGGACAGGGTTTGAAAAACTGTTTTTT.